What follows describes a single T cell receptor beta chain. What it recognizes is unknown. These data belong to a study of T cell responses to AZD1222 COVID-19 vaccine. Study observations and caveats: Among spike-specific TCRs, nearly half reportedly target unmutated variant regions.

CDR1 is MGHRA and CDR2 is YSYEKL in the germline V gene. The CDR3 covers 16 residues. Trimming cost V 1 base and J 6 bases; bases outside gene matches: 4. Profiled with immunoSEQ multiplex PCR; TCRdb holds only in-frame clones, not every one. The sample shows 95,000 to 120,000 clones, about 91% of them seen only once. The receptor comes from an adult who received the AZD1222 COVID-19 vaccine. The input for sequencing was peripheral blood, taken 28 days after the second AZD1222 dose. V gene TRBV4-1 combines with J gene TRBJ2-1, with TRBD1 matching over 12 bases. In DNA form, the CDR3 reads TGCGCCAGCAGCCAAGTAGGGACAGGGGGCCGCAATGAGCAGTTCTTC. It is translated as CASSQVGTGGRNEQFF.